This TCR beta chain derives from a study of early T cells in non-severe SARS-CoV-2 infection. The overall study: Sequencing input comprised bulk RNA from unsorted whole blood; chain pairing was not available.

Germline lookup yields CDR1 LGHDT and CDR2 YNNKEL (reference sequence). This CDR3 is 17 amino acids long. Trimming removed 4 bases from V and 0 bases from J, with 17 bases in between. The protocol attached unique molecular identifiers to individual cDNA molecules. TCRdb fed the 5' RACE reads into MiXCR, producing one record per CDR3 protein. The profile covers about 33,000 distinct CDR3 sequences, with about 5% appearing a single time and 12% to 15% taken by the ten largest. The chain employs TRBV3-1 and TRBJ2-3; weak D call: TRBD2 (6 bases). Sequenced material: whole blood. The sequence came from an adult who was a healthcare worker with PCR-confirmed SARS-CoV-2 infection or an uninfected control (not recorded which). CDR3 sequence reads: CASSPGGDLPSTDTQYF. The CDR3 DNA reads as TGTGCCAGCAGCCCGGGCGGGGACTTGCCTAGCACAGATACGCAGTATTTT.